Each of the 30 T cell receptor beta chains below was sequenced from the same sample in a study of shared clonotypes between healthy human individuals. Sequenced by immunoSEQ multiplex PCR; TCRdb stores in-frame clones only, minus some. The sample lists about 2 million clones; 85% to 95% were seen once. Material for sequencing was naive CD4+ T cells sorted from blood. Subset reported: CD45RA+ positively selected. The receptors originated from a man in his late teens or twenties in good health.

Comments on this clone: The same CDR3 arises from other DNA sequences in this sample as well. V gene TRBV5-4 combines with J gene TRBJ1-6, with unresolved D. Between the trimmed V and J ends, which lost 0 bases and 0 bases, there was a span of 7 bases. CDR3 length equals 16 residues. The germline V gene has CDR1 SGHNT and CDR2 YYREEE (reference sequence). This CDR3 is CASSLAGSSYNSPLHF. CDR3 DNA: TGTGCCAGCAGCTTGGCTGGCAGCTCCTATAATTCACCCCTCCACTTT.

For this clone: In the same sample, other DNA sequences code for this CDR3. This sequence joins TRBV29-1 and TRBJ1-1, with TRBD1 as a possible D gene (5 bases). This CDR3 is built from 12 residues. Trimming shortened V by 4 bases and J by 3 bases, and 9 bases separated the two germline ends. Per germline, CDR1 SQVTM and CDR2 ANQGSEA. The CDR3 loop is CSVARGDTEAFF. CDR3 nucleotide sequence: TGCAGCGTTGCGCGGGGGGACACTGAAGCTTTCTTT.

This chain links TRBV11-2 with TRBJ2-7; 7 bases match TRBD1. The CDR3 has 16 residues. Per germline, CDR1 SGHAT and CDR2 FQNNGV. V shed 7 bases and J 3 bases; nucleotides not matched to a gene: 15. The CDR3: CASTTGPGGDRYEQYF. CDR3 sequence (DNA): TGTGCCAGCACCACTGGTCCAGGGGGAGATCGCTACGAGCAGTACTTC. Filled out from reference TRBV11-2 and TRBJ2-7, the complete variable domain reads EAGVAQSPRYKIIEKRQSVAFWCNPISGHATLYWYQQILGQGPKLLIQFQNNGVVDDSQLPKDRFSAERLKGVDSTLKIQPAKLEDSAVYLCASTTGPGGDRYEQYFGPGTRLTVT.

The chain recombines TRBV7-9 with TRBJ1-1; 8 bases are a match to TRBD1. This CDR3 comprises 15 residues. J lost 2 bases, V lost 5 bases, and 7 bases had no gene match. CDR1 is SEHNR and CDR2 is FQNEAQ in the germline V gene (reference sequence). In DNA, the CDR3 is TGTGCCAGCAGCCTCGGGACAGGTTTTAACACTGAAGCTTTCTTT. This translates into CASSLGTGFNTEAFF.

The rearrangement links TRBV5-1 to TRBJ2-5; 7 nucleotides match TRBD1. Germline V gives CDR1 SGHRS, CDR2 YFSETQ. CDR3 length: 15 amino acids. V gave up 1 base and J gave up 5 bases; unmatched junction bases: 8. The CDR3 protein is CASSLYRDREETQYF. CDR3 DNA: TGCGCCAGCAGCTTGTACCGGGACAGAGAGGAGACCCAGTACTTC.

V is TRBV28 and J is TRBJ1-1, with 7 bases matching TRBD1. The CDR3 is made up of 14 amino acids. Germline CDR1 reads MDHEN; CDR2 reads SYDVKM. The ends lost 7 bases at V and 1 base at J; junction bases unmatched: 6. CDR3 sequence (DNA): TGTGCCAGCAATACAGGGGCGGCGAACACTGAAGCTTTCTTT. It translates to CASNTGAANTEAFF. The variable domain in full, completed from reference TRBV28 and TRBJ1-1, reads DVKVTQSSRYLVKRTGEKVFLECVQDMDHENMFWYRQDPGLGLRLIYFSYDVKMKEKGDIPEGYSVSREKKERFSLILESASTNQTSMYLCASNTGAANTEAFFGQGTRLTVV.

V and J are TRBV29-1 and TRBJ1-1; a weak D match, TRBD1 (5 bases). V was cut by 5 bases and J by 1 base, with 11 bases left in between. CDR3 length equals 13 residues. Germline V gene data show CDR1 as SQVTM and CDR2 as ANQGSEA. The CDR3, as DNA: TGCAGCGTTTCAGGGTTAGGGAACACTGAAGCTTTCTTT. It translates to CSVSGLGNTEAFF.

V and J are TRBV5-1 and TRBJ2-4, with TRBD2 as a possible D gene (6 bases). In germline, CDR1 is SGHRS, CDR2 YFSETQ. This CDR3 has 18 amino acids. Trimming cost V 1 base and J 5 bases, with 22 bases left between them. CDR3 residues: CASSLIPLRAGRENIQYF. In DNA, the CDR3 is TGCGCCAGCAGCTTGATTCCCCTAAGGGCCGGGAGAGAAAACATTCAGTACTTC. Full variable domain (outside the CDR3, taken from reference TRBV5-1 and TRBJ2-4): KAGVTQTPRYLIKTRGQQVTLSCSPISGHRSVSWYQQTPGQGLQFLFEYFSETQRNKGNFPGRFSGRQFSNSRSEMNVSTLELGDSALYLCASSLIPLRAGRENIQYFGAGTRLSVL.

A remark on this clone: Other DNA sequences of this sample code for an identical CDR3. The chain couples TRBV20-1 to TRBJ2-1, with D hard to call. V was clipped by 2 bases and J by 8 bases, with 4 bases between them. The CDR3 has 10 amino acids. CDR1 DFQATT and CDR2 SNEGSKA come from the germline V gene (reference sequence). In DNA form, the CDR3 reads TGCAGTGCTAGAATGGATGAGCAGTTCTTC. It yields the protein CSARMDEQFF.

The chain has TRBV10-3 and TRBJ2-7; 8 bases line up with TRBD1. Germline values: CDR1 ENHRY, CDR2 SYGVKD. The CDR3 is 13 residues long. V lost 6 bases, J lost 2 bases, and 3 bases stayed unmatched. CDR3: CAIRTTGAYEQYF. CDR3 DNA sequence: TGTGCCATCAGGACGACAGGGGCCTACGAGCAGTACTTC.

The chain joins TRBV6-6 to TRBJ1-1; D is ambiguous. This CDR3 has 12 amino acids. V shed 2 bases and J shed 11 bases, with 12 bases lying between them. The germline V gene has CDR1 MNHNY and CDR2 SVGAGI (reference sequence). DNA of the CDR3: TGTGCCAGCAGTTACGTTAGGAGCCTGGCTTTCTTT. This codes for CASSYVRSLAFF.

Concerning this clone: This may come from a read error, since a much larger clone is one base off. This chain uses TRBV29-1 with TRBJ1-1; tentatively, D is TRBD1 (6 bases). The V end lost 7 bases, the J end lost 9 bases, and 24 bases lay between the germline ends. CDR3 length equals 14 residues. CDR1 and CDR2 (germline): SQVTM, ANQGSEA. The CDR3 DNA reads TGCAGCGCGCAGGATGGGATGGGGACATTGAAAGCTTTCTTT. Amino acids: CSAQDGMGTLKAFF.

The rearrangement links TRBV6-5 to TRBJ2-7; D not certain. The V gene's germline CDR1 is MNHEY and CDR2 SVGAGI. Trimming took 4 bases from V and 2 from J, leaving 9 bases between them. The CDR3 length is 13 residues. CDR3 protein: CASSSLPAYEQYF. CDR3 in DNA: TGTGCCAGCAGTTCTCTACCTGCCTACGAGCAGTACTTC.

CDR3 bases: TGTGCCAGCAGCACAGGGGACAATCAGCCCCAGCATTTT. Protein product: CASSTGDNQPQHF. The J gene is TRBJ1-5, the V gene TRBV7-2; TRBD1 matches 7 bases. The V segment lost 5 bases and the J segment 3 bases; nucleotides outside the gene matches: 1. There are 13 residues in the CDR3. The germline CDR1 and CDR2 sequences are SGHTA and FQGNSA.

This clone was detected once. Written as DNA, the CDR3 is TGTGCCAGCAGCTTCTCCCTTCCCGGGACAGCATGGACCGGGGAGCTGTTTTTT. It translates to CASSFSLPGTAWTGELFF. The rearrangement uses TRBV11-3 and TRBJ2-2; 7 nucleotides match TRBD1. The V and J ends lost 3 bases and 5 bases, in that order; junction bases with no gene match: 15. The germline gives CDR1 SGHNT, CDR2 YENEEA. CDR3 length: 18 residues.

V is TRBV6-5 and J is TRBJ2-3; the D gene is possibly TRBD1 (6 bases). There are 14 residues in the CDR3. Germline values: CDR1 MNHEY, CDR2 SVGAGI. V gave up 2 bases and J gave up 5 bases, with 11 bases separating them. The CDR3 here is CASSYGQGLDTQYF. The CDR3 region has the DNA TGTGCCAGCAGTTACGGGCAGGGGTTAGATACGCAGTATTTT.

V usage is TRBV5-8 and J usage is TRBJ2-1, with TRBD1 matching over 10 bases. Germline CDR1 and CDR2: SGHTS and YDEGEE. Trimming removed 4 bases from V and 7 bases from J; junction bases left unmatched: 8. This CDR3 has 15 amino acids. The CDR3 is CASSRGGQGWNEQFF. CDR3 DNA sequence: TGTGCCAGCAGCCGAGGGGGACAGGGGTGGAATGAGCAGTTCTTC.

The rearrangement links TRBV4-3 to TRBJ2-2; 10 nucleotides align to TRBD2. Germline V CDR1 and CDR2: LGHNA, YSLEER. This CDR3 spans 18 amino acids. Trimming removed 2 bases from V and 0 bases from J; junction bases left unmatched: 6. In DNA form, the CDR3 reads TGCGCCAGCAGCCAAACTTTAGCGGGAGGTCCGAACACCGGGGAGCTGTTTTTT. It codes for CASSQTLAGGPNTGELFF.

Note on this clone: Distinct nucleotide sequences in the sample also encode this CDR3. The gene calls are TRBV19 and TRBJ1-5; TRBD1 matches 8 bases. Germline CDR1 is LNHDA and CDR2 is SQIVND (reference sequence). J gave up 6 bases and V 3 bases, and 7 bases lay outside the gene matches. This CDR3 has 15 residues. In nucleotides, the CDR3 is TGTGCCAGTAGTATTGACAGGGGACGAGGTCAGCCCCAGCATTTT. Its protein is CASSIDRGRGQPQHF.

This clone was seen a single time. V and J are TRBV6-5 and TRBJ2-1; D is perhaps TRBD2 (5 bases). Trimming removed 7 bases from V and 0 bases from J, with 10 bases in between. Germline assignment: CDR1 MNHEY and CDR2 SVGAGI. The CDR3 loop spans 14 amino acids. This CDR3 reads CASTPRGSYNEQFF. CDR3 nucleotides: TGTGCCAGCACTCCCCGGGGCTCCTACAATGAGCAGTTCTTC.

J is TRBJ2-7 and V is TRBV6-5, with D possibly matching TRBD2 (7 bases). The CDR3 has 16 amino acids. V was shortened by 4 bases and J by 3 bases, with 19 bases between the two germline ends. CDR1 is MNHEY and CDR2 is SVGAGI in the germline V gene. The CDR3 bases are TGTGCCAGCAGTTCCATGGGAGGGGGATATGGCTACGAGCAGTACTTC. This encodes CASSSMGGGYGYEQYF.

The V call is TRBV4-2, the J call TRBJ1-1, with D unclear. V was pared by 1 base and J by 0 bases, with 6 bases between. The CDR3 consists of 14 residues. Germline V lookup: CDR1 LGHNA, CDR2 YNFKEQ. CDR3 DNA sequence: TGTGCCAGCAGCCAAGTACGAATGAACACTGAAGCTTTCTTT. Translating it yields CASSQVRMNTEAFF.

The chain joins TRBV25-1 to TRBJ2-3, with 10 bases identical to TRBD2. CDR3 length: 18 residues. V was clipped by 6 bases and J by 1 base; unmatched bases: 13. The germline gives CDR1 MGHDK, CDR2 SYGVNS. The CDR3 DNA is TGTGCCAGCAGGCCAATAGCGGGAGGTTCTGCGGGCACAGATACGCAGTATTTT. The encoded protein is CASRPIAGGSAGTDTQYF.

As concerns this clone: The same CDR3 also results from other DNA sequences found in this sample. The genes are TRBV5-4 and TRBJ2-1; no clear D. The length of the CDR3 is 14 residues. The V gene lost 4 bases and the J gene lost 0 bases, with 8 bases spanning the gap. Looked up from germline, CDR1 is SGHNT and CDR2 is YYREEE (reference sequence). CDR3 residues: CASSPPGSYNEQFF. The CDR3 bases are TGTGCCAGCAGCCCTCCGGGCTCCTACAATGAGCAGTTCTTC. Based on the CDR3 plus reference TRBV5-4 and TRBJ2-1, the full variable domain is ETGVTQSPTHLIKTRGQQVTLRCSSQSGHNTVSWYQQALGQGPQFIFQYYREEENGRGNFPPRFSGLQFPNYSSELNVNALELDDSALYLCASSPPGSYNEQFFGPGTRLTVL.

The chain is built from TRBV6-5 and TRBJ1-1; no clear D gene. Looked up from germline, CDR1 is MNHEY and CDR2 is SVGAGI. The CDR3 extends over 15 amino acids. Trimming pared 0 bases from V and 1 base from J, leaving 9 bases between. CDR3 amino acids: CASSYSPNSNTEAFF. The CDR3, as DNA: TGTGCCAGCAGTTACTCCCCTAATTCGAACACTGAAGCTTTCTTT.

The V and J genes are TRBV19 and TRBJ2-2; TRBD1 matches at 12 bases. V shed 4 bases, J shed 2 bases, and the junction held 5 bases outside the gene matches. Germline lookup yields CDR1 LNHDA and CDR2 SQIVND (reference sequence). CDR3 size: 17 residues. CDR3 region: CASSTGQGAGNTGELFF. The DNA for the CDR3 is TGTGCCAGTAGTACGGGACAGGGGGCAGGAAACACCGGGGAGCTGTTTTTT.

This clone appeared a single time. The V gene is TRBV30, the J gene TRBJ1-5; D gene uncertain. Between the trimmed V and J ends, which lost 0 bases and 4 bases, there was a span of 13 bases. The germline CDR1 and CDR2 sequences are GTSNPN and SVGIG (reference sequence). This CDR3 has 15 amino acids. The CDR3 loop is CAWSVGIQPNQPQHF. The CDR3, as DNA: TGTGCCTGGAGTGTAGGAATACAGCCGAATCAGCCCCAGCATTTT. Full variable domain (rest looked up from reference TRBV30 and TRBJ1-5): SQTIHQWPATLVQPVGSPLSLECTVEGTSNPNLYWYRQAAGRGLQLLFYSVGIGQISSEVPQNLSASRPQDRQFILSSKKLLLSDSGFYLCAWSVGIQPNQPQHFGDGTRLSIL.

The rearrangement links TRBV9 to TRBJ2-2; 9 bases are a match to TRBD1. Germline trimming cut 4 bases from V and 4 bases from J; bases unmatched to any gene: 8. The CDR3 totals 16 residues. Germline loops: CDR1 SGDLS, CDR2 YYNGEE. In nucleotides, the CDR3 is TGTGCCAGCAGCTTTCAGACAGGGGGGATCACCGGGGAGCTGTTTTTT. It is translated as CASSFQTGGITGELFF.

The chain carries TRBV7-2 and TRBJ2-1; 14 positions match TRBD2. The CDR3 has 17 residues. Germline values: CDR1 SGHTA, CDR2 FQGNSA. After removal of 5 bases from V and 9 bases from J, the junction contained 12 bases not matched to a gene. Written as DNA, the CDR3 is TGTGCCAGCAGCAACCGCGGGACTAGCGGGAGTTGGAGTGAGCAGTTCTTC. It encodes CASSNRGTSGSWSEQFF.

This chain uses TRBV7-9 with TRBJ1-5; tentatively, D is TRBD1 (5 bases). Germline values: CDR1 SEHNR, CDR2 FQNEAQ (reference sequence). The CDR3 extends over 14 amino acids. V lost 10 bases to trimming and J lost 1 base, with 14 bases between them. The CDR3 loop is CATSQVPSNQPQHF. DNA of the CDR3: TGTGCCACCTCACAGGTCCCAAGCAATCAGCCCCAGCATTTT.